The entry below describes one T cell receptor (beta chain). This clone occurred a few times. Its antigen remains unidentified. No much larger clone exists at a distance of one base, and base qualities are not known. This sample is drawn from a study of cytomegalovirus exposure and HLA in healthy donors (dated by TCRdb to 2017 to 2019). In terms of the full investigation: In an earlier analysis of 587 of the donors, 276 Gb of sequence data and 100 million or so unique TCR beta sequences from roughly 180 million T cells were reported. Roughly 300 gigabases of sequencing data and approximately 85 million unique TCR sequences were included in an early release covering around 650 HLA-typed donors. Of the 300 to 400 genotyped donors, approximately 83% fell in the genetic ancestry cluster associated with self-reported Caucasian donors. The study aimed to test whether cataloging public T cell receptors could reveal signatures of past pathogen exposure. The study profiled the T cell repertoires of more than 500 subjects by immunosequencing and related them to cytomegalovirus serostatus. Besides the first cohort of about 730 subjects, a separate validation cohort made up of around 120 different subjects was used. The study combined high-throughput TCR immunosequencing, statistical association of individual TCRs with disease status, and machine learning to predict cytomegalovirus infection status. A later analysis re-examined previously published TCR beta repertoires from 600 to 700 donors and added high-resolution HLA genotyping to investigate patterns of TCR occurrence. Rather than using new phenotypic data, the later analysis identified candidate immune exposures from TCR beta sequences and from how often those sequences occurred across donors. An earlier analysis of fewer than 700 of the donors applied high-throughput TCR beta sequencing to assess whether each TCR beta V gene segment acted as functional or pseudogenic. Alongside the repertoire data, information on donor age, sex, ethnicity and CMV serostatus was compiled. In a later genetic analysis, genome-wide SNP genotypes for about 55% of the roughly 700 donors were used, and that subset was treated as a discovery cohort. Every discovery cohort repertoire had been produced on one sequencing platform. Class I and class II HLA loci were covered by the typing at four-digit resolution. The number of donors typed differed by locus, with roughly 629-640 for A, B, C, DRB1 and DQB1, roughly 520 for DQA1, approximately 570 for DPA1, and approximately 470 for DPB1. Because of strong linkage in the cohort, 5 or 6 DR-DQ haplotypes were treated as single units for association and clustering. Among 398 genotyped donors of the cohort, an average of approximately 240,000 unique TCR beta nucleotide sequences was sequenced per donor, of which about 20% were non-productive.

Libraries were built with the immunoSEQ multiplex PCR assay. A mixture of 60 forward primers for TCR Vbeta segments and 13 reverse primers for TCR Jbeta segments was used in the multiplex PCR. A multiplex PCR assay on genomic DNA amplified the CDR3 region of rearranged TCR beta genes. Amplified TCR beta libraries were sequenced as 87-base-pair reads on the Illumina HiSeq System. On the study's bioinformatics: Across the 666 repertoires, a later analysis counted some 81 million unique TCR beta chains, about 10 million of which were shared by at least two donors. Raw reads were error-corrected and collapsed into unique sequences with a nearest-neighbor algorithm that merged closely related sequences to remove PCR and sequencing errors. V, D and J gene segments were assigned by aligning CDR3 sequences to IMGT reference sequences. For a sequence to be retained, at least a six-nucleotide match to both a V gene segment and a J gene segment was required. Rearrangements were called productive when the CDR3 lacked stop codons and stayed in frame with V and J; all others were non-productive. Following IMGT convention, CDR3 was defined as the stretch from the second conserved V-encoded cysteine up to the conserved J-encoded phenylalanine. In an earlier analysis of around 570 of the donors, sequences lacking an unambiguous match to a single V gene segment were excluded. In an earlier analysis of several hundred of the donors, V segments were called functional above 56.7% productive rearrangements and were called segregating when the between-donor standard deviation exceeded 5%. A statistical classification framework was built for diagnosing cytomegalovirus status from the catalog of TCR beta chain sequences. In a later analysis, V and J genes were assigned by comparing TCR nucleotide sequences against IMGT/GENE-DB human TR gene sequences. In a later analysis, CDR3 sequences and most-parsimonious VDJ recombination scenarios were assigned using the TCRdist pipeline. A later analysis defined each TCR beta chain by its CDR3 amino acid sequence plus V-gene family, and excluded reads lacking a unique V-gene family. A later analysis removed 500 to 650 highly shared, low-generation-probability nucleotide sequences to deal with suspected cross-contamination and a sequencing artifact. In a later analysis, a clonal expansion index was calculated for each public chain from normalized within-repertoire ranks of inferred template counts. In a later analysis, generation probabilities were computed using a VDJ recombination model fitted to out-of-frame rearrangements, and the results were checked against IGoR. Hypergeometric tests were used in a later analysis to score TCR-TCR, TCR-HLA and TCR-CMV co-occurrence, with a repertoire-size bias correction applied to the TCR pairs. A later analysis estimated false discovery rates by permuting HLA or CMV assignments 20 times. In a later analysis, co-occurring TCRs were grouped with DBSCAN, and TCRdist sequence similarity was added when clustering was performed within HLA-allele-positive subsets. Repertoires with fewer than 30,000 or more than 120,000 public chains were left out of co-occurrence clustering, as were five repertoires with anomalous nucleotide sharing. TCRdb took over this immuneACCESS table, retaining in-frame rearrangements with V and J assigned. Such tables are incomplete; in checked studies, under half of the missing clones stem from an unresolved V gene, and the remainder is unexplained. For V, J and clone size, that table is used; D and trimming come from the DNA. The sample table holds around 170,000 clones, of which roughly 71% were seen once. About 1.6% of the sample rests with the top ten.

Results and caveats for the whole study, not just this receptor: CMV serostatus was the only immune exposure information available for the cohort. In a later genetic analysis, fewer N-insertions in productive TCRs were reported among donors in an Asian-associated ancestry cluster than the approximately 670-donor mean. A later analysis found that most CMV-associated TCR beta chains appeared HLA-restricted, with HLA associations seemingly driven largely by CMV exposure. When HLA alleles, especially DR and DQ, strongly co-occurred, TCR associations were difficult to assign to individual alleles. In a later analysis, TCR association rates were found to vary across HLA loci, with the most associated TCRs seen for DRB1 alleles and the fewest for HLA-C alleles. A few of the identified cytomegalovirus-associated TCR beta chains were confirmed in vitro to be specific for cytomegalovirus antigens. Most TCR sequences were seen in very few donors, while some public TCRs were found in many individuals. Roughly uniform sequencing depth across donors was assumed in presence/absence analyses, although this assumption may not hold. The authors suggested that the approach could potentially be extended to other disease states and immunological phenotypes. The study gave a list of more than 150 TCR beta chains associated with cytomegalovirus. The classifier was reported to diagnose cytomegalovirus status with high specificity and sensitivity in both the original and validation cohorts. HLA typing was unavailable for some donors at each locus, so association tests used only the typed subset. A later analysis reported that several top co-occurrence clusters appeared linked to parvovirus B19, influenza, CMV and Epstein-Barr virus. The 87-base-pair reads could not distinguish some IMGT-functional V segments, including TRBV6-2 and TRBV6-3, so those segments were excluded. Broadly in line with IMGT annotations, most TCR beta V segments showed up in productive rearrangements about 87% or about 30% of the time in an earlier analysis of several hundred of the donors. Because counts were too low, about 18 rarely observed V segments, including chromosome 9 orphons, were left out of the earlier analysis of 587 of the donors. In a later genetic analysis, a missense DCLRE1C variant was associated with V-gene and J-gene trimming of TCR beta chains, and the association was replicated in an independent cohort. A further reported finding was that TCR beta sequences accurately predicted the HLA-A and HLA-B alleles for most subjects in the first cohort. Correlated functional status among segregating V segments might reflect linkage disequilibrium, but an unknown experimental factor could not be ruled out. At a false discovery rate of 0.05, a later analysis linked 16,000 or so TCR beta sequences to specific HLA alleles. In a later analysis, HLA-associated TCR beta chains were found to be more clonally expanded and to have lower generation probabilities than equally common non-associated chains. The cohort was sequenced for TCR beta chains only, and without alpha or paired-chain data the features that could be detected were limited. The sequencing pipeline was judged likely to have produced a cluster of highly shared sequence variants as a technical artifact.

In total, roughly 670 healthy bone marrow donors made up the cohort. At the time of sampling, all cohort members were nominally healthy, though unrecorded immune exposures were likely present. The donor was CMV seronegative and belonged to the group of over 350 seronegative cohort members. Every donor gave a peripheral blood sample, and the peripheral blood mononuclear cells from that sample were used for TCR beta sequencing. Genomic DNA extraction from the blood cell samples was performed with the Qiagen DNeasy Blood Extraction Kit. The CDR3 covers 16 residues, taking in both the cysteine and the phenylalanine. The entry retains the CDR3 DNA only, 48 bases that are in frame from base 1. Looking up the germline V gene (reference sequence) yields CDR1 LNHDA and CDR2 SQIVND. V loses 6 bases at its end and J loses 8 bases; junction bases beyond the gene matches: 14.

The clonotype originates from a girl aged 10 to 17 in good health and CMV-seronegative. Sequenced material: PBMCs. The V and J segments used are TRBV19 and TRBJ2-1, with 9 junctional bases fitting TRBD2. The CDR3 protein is CASSELGLATYDEQFF. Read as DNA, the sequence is TGTGCCAGTAGCGAATTGGGACTAGCCACATACGATGAGCAGTTCTTC.